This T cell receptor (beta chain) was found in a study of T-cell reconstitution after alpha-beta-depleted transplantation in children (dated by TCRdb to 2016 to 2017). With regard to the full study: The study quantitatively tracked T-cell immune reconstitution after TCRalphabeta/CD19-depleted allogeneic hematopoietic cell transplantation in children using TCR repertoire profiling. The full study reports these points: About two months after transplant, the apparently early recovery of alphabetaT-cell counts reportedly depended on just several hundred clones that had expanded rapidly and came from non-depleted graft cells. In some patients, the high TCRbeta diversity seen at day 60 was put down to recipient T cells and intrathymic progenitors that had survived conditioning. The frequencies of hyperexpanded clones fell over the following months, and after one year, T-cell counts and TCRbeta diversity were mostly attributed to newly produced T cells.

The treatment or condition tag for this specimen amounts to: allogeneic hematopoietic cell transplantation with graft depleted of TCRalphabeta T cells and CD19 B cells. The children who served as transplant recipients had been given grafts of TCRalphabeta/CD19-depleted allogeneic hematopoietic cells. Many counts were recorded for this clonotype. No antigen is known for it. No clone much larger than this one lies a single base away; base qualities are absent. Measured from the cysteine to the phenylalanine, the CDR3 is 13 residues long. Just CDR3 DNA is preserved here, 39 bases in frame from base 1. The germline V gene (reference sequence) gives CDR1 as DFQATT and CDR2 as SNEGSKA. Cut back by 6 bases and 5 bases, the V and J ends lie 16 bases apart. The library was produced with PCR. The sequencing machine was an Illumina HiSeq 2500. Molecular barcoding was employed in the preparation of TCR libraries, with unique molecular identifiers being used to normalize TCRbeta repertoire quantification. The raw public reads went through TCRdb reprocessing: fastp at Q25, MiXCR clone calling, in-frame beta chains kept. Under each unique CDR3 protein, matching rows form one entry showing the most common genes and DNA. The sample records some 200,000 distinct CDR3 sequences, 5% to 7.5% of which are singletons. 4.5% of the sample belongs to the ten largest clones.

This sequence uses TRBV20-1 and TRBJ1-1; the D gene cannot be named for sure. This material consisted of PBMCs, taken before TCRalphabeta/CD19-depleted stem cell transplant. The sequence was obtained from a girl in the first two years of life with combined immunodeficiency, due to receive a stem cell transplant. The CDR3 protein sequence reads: CSAREGGRTEAFF. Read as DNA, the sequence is TGCAGTGCGCGGGAGGGAGGAAGAACTGAAGCTTTCTTT.